The clone carrying this TCR beta chain has just one count. This sample was taken from a study of blood T cell repertoires in COVID-19. Across the study: T cells, B-cell-depleted T cells, or PBMCs provided the cDNA or gDNA that served as material.

Profiling relied on immunoSEQ multiplex PCR, and the TCRdb table lists in-frame clones only, not all of them. The sample has 130,000 to 150,000 clones, roughly four fifths seen once; the top ten hold approximately 8.4%. The specimen was PBMCs or T cells enriched from blood (not recorded which). The receptor was isolated from a man over 45 who had recovered from COVID-19.

The CDR3 DNA reads as TGTGCCAGCAGCGTATTTTGGTGGCCCCAGGAGACCCAGTACTTC. The encoded protein is CASSVFWWPQETQYF. The chain joins TRBV9 to TRBJ2-5, with D unclear. This CDR3 comprises 15 residues. The germline V gene has CDR1 SGDLS and CDR2 YYNGEE. Trimming stripped 1 base from V and 5 bases from J, with 15 bases between.